These 20 T cell receptor beta chains originate from one sample sequenced in a study of siplizumab effects on memory and regulatory T cells. TCRdb's copy holds only in-frame clones and misses some; the assay was immunoSEQ multiplex PCR. The data show some 41,000 clones, roughly 90% seen once. Sequenced input: naive CD4+ T cells sorted from blood. The source is a human donor in good health.

This sequence joins TRBV10-3 and TRBJ1-5; 9 nucleotides match TRBD1. Germline CDR1 reads ENHRY; CDR2 reads SYGVKD. The ends lost 6 bases at V and 5 bases at J; junction bases unmatched: 5. The CDR3 length is 14 residues. Here the CDR3 DNA reads TGTGCCATCAGCCCGGGACAGGGCCATCAGCCCCAGCATTTT. It specifies CAISPGQGHQPQHF.

The genes are TRBV21-1 and TRBJ1-1; TRBD1 was called by the table and not checked on the DNA. TRBV21-1 is a documented pseudogene. CDR3 size: 16 residues. Written as DNA, the CDR3 is TGTGCCAGCAGCCCAGGGGGGCCAGGGGGTACCACTGAAGCTTTCTTT. Encoded protein: CASSPGGPGGTTEAFF.

This sequence joins TRBV6-1 and TRBJ2-1, with 9 bases matching TRBD2. CDR1 is MNHNS and CDR2 is SASEGT in the germline V gene. V dropped 3 bases and J dropped 5; count of bases not matched to a gene: 5. The CDR3 has 15 residues. CDR3 protein: CASSEFLAGNNEQFF. CDR3 bases: TGTGCCAGCAGTGAGTTTCTAGCGGGGAACAATGAGCAGTTCTTC.

The chain uses TRBV6-1 and TRBJ2-5, with TRBD2 as a possible D gene (5 bases). The length of the CDR3 is 15 residues. The V gene lost 1 base and the J gene lost 4 bases, with 13 bases spanning the gap. The germline V gene has CDR1 MNHNS and CDR2 SASEGT. The DNA of the CDR3 is TGTGCCAGCAGTGAAGTCGGGGTGGTGCGAGAGACCCAGTACTTC. Residues: CASSEVGVVRETQYF.

The chain has TRBV7-3 and TRBJ1-1, with 10 positions matching TRBD1. CDR1 and CDR2 from the germline V gene are SGHTA and FQGTGA. V lost 0 bases to trimming and J lost 2 bases; unmatched junction nucleotides: 6. The CDR3 runs to 17 residues. The CDR3 region is CASSLTSPTGGNTEAFF. CDR3 nucleotides: TGTGCCAGCAGCTTAACGAGCCCGACAGGGGGCAACACTGAAGCTTTCTTT.

This clone was seen only once. The V call is TRBV29-1, the J call TRBJ1-2; D call uncertain. The CDR3 covers 13 residues. The germline V gene encodes CDR1 SQVTM and CDR2 ANQGSEA. The V end was cut by 3 bases, the J end by 9 bases, with 17 bases between. CDR3 DNA: TGCAGCGTTGATAACTCCAATACGAGGCGCTACACCTTC. It codes for CSVDNSNTRRYTF. The whole variable domain, remainder taken from reference TRBV29-1 and TRBJ1-2, is SAVISQKPSRDICQRGTSLTIQCQVDSQVTMMFWYRQQPGQSLTLIATANQGSEATYESGFVIDKFPISRPNLTFSTLTVSNMSPEDSSIYLCSVDNSNTRRYTFGSGTRLTVV.

This clone was seen a single time. CDR3 protein: CASSALGTVVGEQYF. CDR3 nucleotide sequence: TGTGCCAGTAGTGCCCTAGGGACAGTGGTAGGCGAGCAGTACTTC. V and J are TRBV19 and TRBJ2-7; TRBD1 matches at 7 bases. This CDR3 contains 15 residues. After removal of 5 bases from V and 6 bases from J, the junction contained 13 bases not matched to a gene. Germline assignment: CDR1 LNHDA and CDR2 SQIVND (reference sequence). Drawing the rest from reference TRBV19 and TRBJ2-7, the complete variable domain is DGGITQSPKYLFRKEGQNVTLSCEQNLNHDAMYWYRQDPGQGLRLIYYSQIVNDFQKGDIAEGYSVSREKKESFPLTVTSAQKNPTAFYLCASSALGTVVGEQYFGPGTRLTVT.

This chain connects TRBV7-6 to TRBJ2-7; no firm D call. The length of the CDR3 is 14 residues. Germline assignment: CDR1 SGHVS and CDR2 FNYEAQ. The V end was cut by 1 base, the J end by 4 bases, with 11 bases between. CDR3 sequence: CASSLVGSMYEQYF. CDR3 DNA: TGTGCCAGCAGCTTAGTAGGGTCGATGTACGAGCAGTACTTC.

The chain joins TRBV25-1 to TRBJ2-2, with D possibly being TRBD1 (5 bases). Germline V gives CDR1 MGHDK, CDR2 SYGVNS. V was pared by 4 bases and J by 2 bases, with 8 bases between. The CDR3 has 14 amino acids. The CDR3 region has the DNA TGTGCCAGCAGTGCCGGACAAAACACCGGGGAGCTGTTTTTT. Protein: CASSAGQNTGELFF. The variable domain in full, with the rest retrieved from reference TRBV25-1 and TRBJ2-2, is EADIYQTPRYLVIGTGKKITLECSQTMGHDKMYWYQQDPGMELHLIHYSYGVNSTEKGDLSSESTVSRIRTEHFPLTLESARPSHTSQYLCASSAGQNTGELFFGEGSRLTVL.

The V call is TRBV5-1, the J call TRBJ2-5, with D possibly matching TRBD1 (5 bases). V lost 1 base and J 5 bases, leaving 9 bases between the germline ends. This CDR3 is 13 amino acids long. Germline assignment: CDR1 SGHRS and CDR2 YFSETQ. This chain's CDR3 is CASSLQGSETQYF. The CDR3 nucleotides are TGCGCCAGCAGCTTGCAGGGATCGGAGACCCAGTACTTC.

J is TRBJ1-4 and V is TRBV15, with D unclear. The germline gives CDR1 LNHNV, CDR2 YYDKDF (reference sequence). Trimming left V 2 bases short and J 8 bases short, with 12 bases between. The CDR3 loop spans 14 amino acids. The CDR3 sequence is CATSRRRPGEKLFF. DNA for the CDR3: TGTGCCACCAGCAGACGTAGACCCGGGGAAAAACTGTTTTTT. Drawing the rest from reference TRBV15 and TRBJ1-4, the complete variable domain is DAMVIQNPRYQVTQFGKPVTLSCSQTLNHNVMYWYQQKSSQAPKLLFHYYDKDFNNEADTPDNFQSRRPNTSFCFLDIRSPGLGDTAMYLCATSRRRPGEKLFFGSGTQLSVL.

This sequence joins TRBV11-3 and TRBJ2-7, with D possibly being TRBD2 (6 bases). Germline CDR1 reads SGHNT; CDR2 reads YENEEA. Trimming shortened V by 1 base and J by 6 bases, and 19 bases separated the two germline ends. The length of the CDR3 is 16 residues. This chain's CDR3 is CASSLGKSGPSSEQYF. The CDR3 DNA is TGTGCCAGCAGCTTAGGGAAAAGCGGGCCGAGCAGCGAGCAGTACTTC.

This chain connects TRBV5-1 to TRBJ2-7; 9 bases align to TRBD1. Germline CDR1 is SGHRS and CDR2 is YFSETQ. This CDR3 region has 15 residues. V trimming: 1 base; J trimming: 2 bases; junction bases outside the gene matches: 4. The CDR3: CASSLTGGAAYEQYF. In DNA, the CDR3 is TGCGCCAGCAGCTTGACAGGGGGCGCCGCCTACGAGCAGTACTTC.

This rearrangement joins TRBV5-1 to TRBJ1-3; D unclear. CDR1 and CDR2 (germline): SGHRS, YFSETQ. The CDR3 consists of 14 residues. V dropped 1 base and J dropped 4 bases, with 9 bases sitting between them. The CDR3: CASSLNAAGNTIYF. The CDR3 DNA is TGCGCCAGCAGCTTGAATGCGGCAGGAAACACCATATATTTT.

The rearrangement joins TRBV19 to TRBJ1-2; the D gene is possibly TRBD1 (5 bases). This CDR3 contains 13 residues. V lost 11 bases and J lost 1, with 14 bases in between. Germline lookup yields CDR1 LNHDA and CDR2 SQIVND (reference sequence). For the CDR3, the DNA is TGTGCCGGAGGCAGGGAGGATAACTATGGCTACACCTTC. Protein: CAGGREDNYGYTF.

J is TRBJ2-1 and V is TRBV27; tentative D call: TRBD2 (6 bases). V was shortened by 7 bases and J by 6 bases, with 19 bases between the two germline ends. The germline V gene has CDR1 MNHEY and CDR2 SMNVEV (reference sequence). The CDR3 runs to 15 residues. The CDR3 is CASIRPGSSVNEQFF. The DNA for the CDR3 is TGTGCCAGCATCCGCCCCGGGAGTTCCGTCAATGAGCAGTTCTTC.

The CDR3 reads CASNMVGGRNTIYF. The DNA for the CDR3 is TGTGCCAGCAACATGGTAGGGGGGCGAAACACCATATATTTT. V usage is TRBV4-2 and J usage is TRBJ1-3; weak D call: TRBD1 (6 bases). The CDR3 has 14 amino acids. Trimming removed 7 bases at V and 5 bases at J, with 15 bases between. CDR1 and CDR2 from the germline V gene are LGHNA and YNFKEQ.

The J gene is TRBJ2-1, the V gene TRBV5-6, with 8 bases aligning to TRBD2. Trimming at V came to 4 bases and at J to 2 bases, leaving 11 bases not matched to a gene. CDR1 and CDR2 (germline): SGHDT, YYEEEE. The CDR3 covers 17 residues. The chain's CDR3 is CASSALTSGRAYNEQFF. DNA of the CDR3: TGTGCCAGCAGCGCCCTTACTAGCGGACGGGCCTACAATGAGCAGTTCTTC.

V gene TRBV15 combines with J gene TRBJ1-5; 10 bases line up with TRBD1. Germline CDR1 is LNHNV and CDR2 is YYDKDF (reference sequence). J was trimmed by 6 bases and V by 4 bases; bases with no gene match: 6. The CDR3 runs to 15 residues. The CDR3 DNA reads TGTGCCACCAGCACTGGGACAGGGGAGGCTCAGCCCCAGCATTTT. Its translation: CATSTGTGEAQPQHF.

This clone showed up just a few times. The chain carries TRBV2 and TRBJ1-1; the D is unclear. With 4 bases removed from V and 1 base from J, the gap between germline ends came to 7 bases. The CDR3 is made up of 13 amino acids. CDR1 SNHLY and CDR2 FYNNEI come from the germline V gene. The CDR3 region is CASSATENTEAFF. Here the CDR3 DNA reads TGTGCCAGCAGTGCGACGGAGAACACTGAAGCTTTCTTT.